This is a list of T cell receptor beta chains from one sample in a study of cytomegalovirus exposure and HLA in healthy donors. Method: immunoSEQ multiplex PCR; TCRdb's copy keeps in-frame clones and lacks some. The sample records around 150,000 clones, roughly 87% being singletons. Sequenced input: PBMCs. All receptors derive from a woman aged 25 to 39 in good health and CMV-seronegative. CDR3s include the opening cysteine and the closing phenylalanine or tryptophan. Each record gives: D gene, clone size, V gene, J gene, CDR3 protein, CDR3 DNA. D genes are given only for firm matches. Rows may omit the clone size; those that give it use once, few, many or a size class.

>-|once|TRBV2|TRBJ2-1
CASREGASRSNEQFF
TGTGCCAGCAGGGAGGGGGCGAGTCGGTCTAATGAGCAGTTCTTC
>TRBD2|-|TRBV7-2|TRBJ2-5
CASSRVAGGPETQYF
TGTGCCAGCAGCCGAGTAGCGGGGGGGCCTGAGACCCAGTACTTC
>-|once|TRBV5-8|TRBJ2-5
CASSPWTEETQYF
TGTGCCAGCAGCCCGTGGACAGAAGAGACCCAGTACTTC
>-|-|TRBV5-1|TRBJ2-7
CASSEAQGHSYEQYF
TGCGCCAGCTCTGAGGCCCAGGGCCACTCCTACGAGCAGTACTTC
>-|few|TRBV5-4|TRBJ2-7
CASSSGPEGYEQYF
TGTGCCAGCAGCTCCGGACCAGAGGGCTACGAGCAGTACTTC
>TRBD1|-|TRBV19|TRBJ1-4
CASKPGQGWTNEKLFF
TGTGCCAGTAAGCCCGGACAGGGCTGGACTAATGAAAAACTGTTTTTT
>TRBD1|-|TRBV10-3|TRBJ1-2
CAISELTGEGGYTF
TGTGCCATCAGTGAATTGACAGGGGAAGGCGGCTACACCTTC
>-|-|TRBV15|TRBJ1-1
CATSREPGARSTEAFF
TGTGCCACCAGCAGAGAACCAGGGGCGCGGTCCACTGAAGCTTTCTTT
>TRBD1|-|TRBV7-6|TRBJ2-5
CASSPTGGQWEQYF
TGTGCCAGCAGCCCCACAGGGGGTCAGTGGGAGCAGTACTTC
>TRBD2|-|TRBV5-8|TRBJ2-7
CASSRGGPEGRYEQYF
TGTGCCAGCTCACGGGGGGGCCCAGAAGGCCGCTACGAGCAGTACTTC
>TRBD2|-|TRBV4-1|TRBJ2-6
CASPPLRGETGANVLTF
TGCGCCAGCCCGCCTCTCCGGGGGGAAACTGGGGCCAACGTCCTGACTTTC
>TRBD1|-|TRBV27|TRBJ1-1
CASSPQGDTEAFF
TGTGCCAGCAGTCCGCAGGGGGACACTGAAGCTTTCTTT
>TRBD1|few|TRBV5-6|TRBJ2-7
CASSLTGEQYF
TGTGCCAGCAGCCTGACAGGGGAGCAGTACTTC
>TRBD2|-|TRBV7-9|TRBJ2-3
CASSSGGGLGTDTQYF
TGTGCCAGCAGCTCAGGAGGGGGACTAGGCACAGATACGCAGTATTTT
>-|-|TRBV2|TRBJ2-1
CASTGQPAYNEQFF
TGTGCCAGCACCGGACAGCCGGCGTACAATGAGCAGTTCTTC
>TRBD2|-|TRBV9|TRBJ2-7
CASSPRSGMRYEQYF
TGTGCCAGCAGCCCCCGGAGCGGGATGAGATACGAGCAGTACTTC
>TRBD1|-|TRBV11-2|TRBJ2-2
CASNKQGTTGELFF
TGTGCCAGCAACAAACAGGGGACCACCGGGGAGCTGTTTTTT
>-|-|TRBV7-9|TRBJ2-1
CASSELGNEQFF
TGTGCCAGCAGCGAACTAGGGAATGAGCAGTTCTTC
>TRBD1|-|TRBV6-5|TRBJ1-5
CASSGTGNQPQHF
TGTGCCAGCAGTGGGACAGGGAATCAGCCCCAGCATTTT
>-|-|TRBV20-1|TRBJ1-5
CSAKQGQPQHF
TGCAGTGCCAAACAGGGCCAGCCCCAGCATTTT
>-|-|TRBV7-6|TRBJ2-5
CASSLAGSGRGETQYF
TGTGCCAGCAGCTTAGCGGGTAGCGGTCGGGGAGAAACCCAGTACTTC
>TRBD2|once|TRBV7-9|TRBJ2-5
CASSSNRLAGEYQETQYF
TGTGCCAGCAGTTCCAATCGACTAGCGGGGGAATACCAAGAGACCCAGTACTTC
>-|-|TRBV5-4|TRBJ1-2
CASSATSGFRGYTF
TGTGCCAGCAGCGCCACATCGGGGTTTCGAGGCTACACCTTC
>TRBD2|-|TRBV15|TRBJ2-1
CATSRWAGGDNEQFF
TGTGCCACCAGCAGGTGGGCGGGGGGCGACAATGAGCAGTTCTTC
>TRBD1|-|TRBV5-5|TRBJ2-1
CASSLTGGQNEQFF
TGTGCCAGCAGCCTGACAGGGGGCCAAAATGAGCAGTTCTTC
>TRBD1|-|TRBV27|TRBJ1-2
CASSRDRGYGYTF
TGTGCCAGCAGCAGGGACAGGGGGTATGGCTACACCTTC